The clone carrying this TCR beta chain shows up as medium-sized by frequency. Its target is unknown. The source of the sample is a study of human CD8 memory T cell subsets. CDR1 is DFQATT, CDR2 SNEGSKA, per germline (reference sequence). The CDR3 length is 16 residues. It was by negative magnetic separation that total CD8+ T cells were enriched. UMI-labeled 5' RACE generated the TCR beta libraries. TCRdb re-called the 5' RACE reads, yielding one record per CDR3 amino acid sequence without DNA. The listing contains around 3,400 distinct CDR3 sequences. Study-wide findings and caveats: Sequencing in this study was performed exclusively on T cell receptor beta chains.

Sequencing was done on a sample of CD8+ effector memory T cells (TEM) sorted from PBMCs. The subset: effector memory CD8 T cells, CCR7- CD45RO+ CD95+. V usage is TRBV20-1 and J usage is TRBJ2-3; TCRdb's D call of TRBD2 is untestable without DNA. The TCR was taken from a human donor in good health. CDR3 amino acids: CSARAPREVPTDTQYF.